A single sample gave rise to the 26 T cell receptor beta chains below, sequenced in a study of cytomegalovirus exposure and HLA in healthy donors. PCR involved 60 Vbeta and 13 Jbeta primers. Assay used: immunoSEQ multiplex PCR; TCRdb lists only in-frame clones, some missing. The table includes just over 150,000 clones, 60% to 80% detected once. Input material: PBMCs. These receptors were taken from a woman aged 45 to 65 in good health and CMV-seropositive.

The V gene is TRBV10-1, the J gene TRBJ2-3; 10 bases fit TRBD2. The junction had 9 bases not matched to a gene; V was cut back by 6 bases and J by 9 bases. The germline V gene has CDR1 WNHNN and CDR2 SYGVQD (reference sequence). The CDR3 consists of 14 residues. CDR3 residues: CASSALAGAGTQYF. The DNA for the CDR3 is TGCGCCAGCAGCGCTCTAGCGGGAGCAGGGACGCAGTATTTT.

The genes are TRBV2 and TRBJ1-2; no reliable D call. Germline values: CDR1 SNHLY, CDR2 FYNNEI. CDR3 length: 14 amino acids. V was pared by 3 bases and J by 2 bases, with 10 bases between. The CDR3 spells CASSDPGANYGYTF. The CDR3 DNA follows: TGTGCCAGCAGTGATCCTGGAGCAAACTATGGCTACACCTTC.

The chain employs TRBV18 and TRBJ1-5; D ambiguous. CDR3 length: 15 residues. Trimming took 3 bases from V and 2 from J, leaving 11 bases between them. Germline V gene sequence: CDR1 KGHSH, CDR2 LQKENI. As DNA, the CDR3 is TGTGCCAGCTCACCCCCGGGAAGAGGCAATCAGCCCCAGCATTTT. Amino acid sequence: CASSPPGRGNQPQHF.

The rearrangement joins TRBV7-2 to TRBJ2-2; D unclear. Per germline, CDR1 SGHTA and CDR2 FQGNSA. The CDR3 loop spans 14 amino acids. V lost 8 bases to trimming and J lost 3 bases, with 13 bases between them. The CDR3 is CASQNAVDTGELFF. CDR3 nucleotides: TGTGCCAGCCAGAACGCGGTTGACACCGGGGAGCTGTTTTTT.

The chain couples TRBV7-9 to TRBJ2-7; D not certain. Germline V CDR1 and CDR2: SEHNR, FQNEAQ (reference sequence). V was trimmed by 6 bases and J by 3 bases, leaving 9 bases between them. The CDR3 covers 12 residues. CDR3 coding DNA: TGTGCCAGCAGTTCTAACCTCTACGAGCAGTACTTC. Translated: CASSSNLYEQYF.

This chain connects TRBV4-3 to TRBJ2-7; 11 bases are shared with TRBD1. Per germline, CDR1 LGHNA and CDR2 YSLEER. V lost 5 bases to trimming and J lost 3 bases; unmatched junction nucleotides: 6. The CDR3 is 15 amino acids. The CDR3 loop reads CASSVSGTGGYEQYF. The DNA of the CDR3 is TGCGCCAGCAGCGTATCCGGGACAGGGGGCTACGAGCAGTACTTC.

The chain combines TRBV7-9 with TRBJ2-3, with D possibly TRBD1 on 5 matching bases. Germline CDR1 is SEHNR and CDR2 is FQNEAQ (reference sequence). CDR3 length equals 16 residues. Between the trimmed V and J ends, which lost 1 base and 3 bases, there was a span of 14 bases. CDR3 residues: CASSLGGPAATDTQYF. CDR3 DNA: TGTGCCAGCAGCTTAGGGGGCCCGGCGGCAACAGATACGCAGTATTTT.

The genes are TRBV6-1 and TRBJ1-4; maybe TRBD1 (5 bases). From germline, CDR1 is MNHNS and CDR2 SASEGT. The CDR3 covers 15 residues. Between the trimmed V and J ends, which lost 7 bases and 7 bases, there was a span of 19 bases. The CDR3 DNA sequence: TGTGCCAGCACGGACACCCCCTTTCCGGGTGAAAAACTGTTTTTT. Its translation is CASTDTPFPGEKLFF.

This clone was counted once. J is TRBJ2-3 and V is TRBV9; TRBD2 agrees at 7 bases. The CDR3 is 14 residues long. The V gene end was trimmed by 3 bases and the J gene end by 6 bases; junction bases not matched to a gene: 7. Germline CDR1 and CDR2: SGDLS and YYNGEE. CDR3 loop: CASSGRAGVDTQYF. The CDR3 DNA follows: TGTGCCAGCAGCGGGAGGGCGGGGGTGGATACGCAGTATTTT.

The CDR3 DNA follows: TGTGCCAGCAGTGACGACCCGGACAGGGTCACTGAAGCTTTCTTT. This encodes CASSDDPDRVTEAFF. This sequence joins TRBV6-1 and TRBJ1-1; the match to TRBD1 covers 8 bases. This CDR3 is 15 amino acids long. Per germline, CDR1 MNHNS and CDR2 SASEGT. Trimming cost V 3 bases and J 4 bases; bases outside gene matches: 7.

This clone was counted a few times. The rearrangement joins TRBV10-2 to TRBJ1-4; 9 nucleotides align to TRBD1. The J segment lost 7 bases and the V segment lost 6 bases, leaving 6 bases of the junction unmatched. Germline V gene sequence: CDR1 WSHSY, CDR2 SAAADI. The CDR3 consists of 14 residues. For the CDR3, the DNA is TGCGCCAGCAGAATCGGGACAGGGAGTGAAAAACTGTTTTTT. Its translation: CASRIGTGSEKLFF.

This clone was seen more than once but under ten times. The CDR3 DNA is TGCGCCAGCAGCCCAATTGGGACAGGGTTCCACGAGCAGTACTTC. Translation gives CASSPIGTGFHEQYF. This chain connects TRBV4-1 to TRBJ2-7; 9 bases are a match to TRBD1. The CDR3 loop spans 15 amino acids. Germline V gene data show CDR1 as MGHRA and CDR2 as YSYEKL. V shed 4 bases, J shed 5 bases, and the junction held 9 bases outside the gene matches.

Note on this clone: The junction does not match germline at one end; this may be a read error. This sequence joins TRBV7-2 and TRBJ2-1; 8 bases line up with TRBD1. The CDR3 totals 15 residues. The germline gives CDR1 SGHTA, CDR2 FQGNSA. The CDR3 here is CASSSGQGSFNEQFF. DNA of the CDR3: TGTGCCAGCAGTAGCGGACAGGGATCCTTCAATGAGCAGTTCTTC.

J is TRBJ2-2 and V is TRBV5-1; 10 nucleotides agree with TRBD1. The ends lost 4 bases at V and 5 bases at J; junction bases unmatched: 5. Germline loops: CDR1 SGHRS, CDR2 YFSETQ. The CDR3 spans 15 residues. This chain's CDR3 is CASSEGQGRTGELFF. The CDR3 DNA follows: TGCGCCAGCAGCGAGGGACAGGGGAGGACCGGGGAGCTGTTTTTT.

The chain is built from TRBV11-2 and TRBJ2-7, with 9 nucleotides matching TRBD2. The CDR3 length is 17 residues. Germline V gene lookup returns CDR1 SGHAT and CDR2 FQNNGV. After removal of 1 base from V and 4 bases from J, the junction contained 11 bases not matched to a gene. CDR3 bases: TGTGCCAGCAGCTTAGGGGGGCGACTAGCGGATCCTTACGAGCAGTACTTC. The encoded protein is CASSLGGRLADPYEQYF.

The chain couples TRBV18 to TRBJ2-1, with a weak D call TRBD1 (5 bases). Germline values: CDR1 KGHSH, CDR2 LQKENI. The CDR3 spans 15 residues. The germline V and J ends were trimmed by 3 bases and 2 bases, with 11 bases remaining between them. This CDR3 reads CASSPSGQTYNEQFF. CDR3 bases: TGTGCCAGCTCACCCTCAGGGCAAACCTACAATGAGCAGTTCTTC.

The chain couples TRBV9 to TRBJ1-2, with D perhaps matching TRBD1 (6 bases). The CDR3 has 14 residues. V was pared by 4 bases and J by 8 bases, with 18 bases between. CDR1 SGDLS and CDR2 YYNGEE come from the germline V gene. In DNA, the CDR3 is TGTGCCAGCAGCTCCCGGGACACCCAGGGCGGCTACACCTTC. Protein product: CASSSRDTQGGYTF.

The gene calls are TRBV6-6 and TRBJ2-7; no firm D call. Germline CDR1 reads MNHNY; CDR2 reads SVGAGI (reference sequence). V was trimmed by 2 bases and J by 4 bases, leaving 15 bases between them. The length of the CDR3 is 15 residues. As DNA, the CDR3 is TGTGCCAGCAGTTACCCCCCGGTAGCTCTGTACGAGCAGTACTTC. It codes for CASSYPPVALYEQYF.

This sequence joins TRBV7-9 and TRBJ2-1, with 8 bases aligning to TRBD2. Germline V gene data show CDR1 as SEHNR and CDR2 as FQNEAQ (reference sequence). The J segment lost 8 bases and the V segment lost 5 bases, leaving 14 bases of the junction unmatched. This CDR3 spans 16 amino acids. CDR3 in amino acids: CASSLLGAGGSDEQFF. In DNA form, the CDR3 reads TGTGCCAGCAGCCTGCTGGGGGCGGGAGGAAGCGATGAGCAGTTCTTC.

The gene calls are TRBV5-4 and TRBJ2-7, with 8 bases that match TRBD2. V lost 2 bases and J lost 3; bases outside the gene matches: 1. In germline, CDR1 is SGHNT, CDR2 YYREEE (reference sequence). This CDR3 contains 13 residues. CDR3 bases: TGTGCCAGCAGCTTCGGGGGGGACTACGAGCAGTACTTC. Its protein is CASSFGGDYEQYF.

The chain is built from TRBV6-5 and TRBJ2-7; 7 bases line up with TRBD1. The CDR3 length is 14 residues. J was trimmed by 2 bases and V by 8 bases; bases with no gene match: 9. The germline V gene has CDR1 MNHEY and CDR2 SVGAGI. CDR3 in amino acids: CASRLGTAAYEQYF. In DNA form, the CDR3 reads TGTGCCAGCCGCCTCGGGACAGCAGCCTACGAGCAGTACTTC.

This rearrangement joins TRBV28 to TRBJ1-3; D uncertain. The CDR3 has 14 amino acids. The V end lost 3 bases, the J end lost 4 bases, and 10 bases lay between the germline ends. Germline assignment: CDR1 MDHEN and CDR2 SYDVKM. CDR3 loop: CASSFFPGGNTIYF. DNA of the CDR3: TGTGCCAGCAGTTTTTTCCCGGGGGGAAACACCATATATTTT.

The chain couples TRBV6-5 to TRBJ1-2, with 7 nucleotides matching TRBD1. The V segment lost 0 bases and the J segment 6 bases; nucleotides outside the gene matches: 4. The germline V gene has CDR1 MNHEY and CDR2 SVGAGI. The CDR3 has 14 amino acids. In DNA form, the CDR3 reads TGTGCCAGCAGTTACTCTCCCGGGACAGATGGCTACACCTTC. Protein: CASSYSPGTDGYTF.

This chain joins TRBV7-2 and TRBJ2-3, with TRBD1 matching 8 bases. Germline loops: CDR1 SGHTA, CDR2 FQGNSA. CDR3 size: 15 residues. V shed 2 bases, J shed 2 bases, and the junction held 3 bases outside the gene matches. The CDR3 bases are TGTGCCAGCAGCTTAAGGCAGGGGGCCACAGATACGCAGTATTTT. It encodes CASSLRQGATDTQYF.

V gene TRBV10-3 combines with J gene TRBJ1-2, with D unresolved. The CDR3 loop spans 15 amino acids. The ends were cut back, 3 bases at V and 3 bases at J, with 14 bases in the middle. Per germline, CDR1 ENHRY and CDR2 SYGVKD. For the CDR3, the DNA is TGTGCCATCAGTGAAGGTCAGGCCCTTTACTATGGCTACACCTTC. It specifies CAISEGQALYYGYTF.

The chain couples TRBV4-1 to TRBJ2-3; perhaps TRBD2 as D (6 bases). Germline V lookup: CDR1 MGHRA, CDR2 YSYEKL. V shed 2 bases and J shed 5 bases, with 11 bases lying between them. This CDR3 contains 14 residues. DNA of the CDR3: TGCGCCAGCAGCCAAACCTGGGGGGTAGATACGCAGTATTTT. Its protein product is CASSQTWGVDTQYF.